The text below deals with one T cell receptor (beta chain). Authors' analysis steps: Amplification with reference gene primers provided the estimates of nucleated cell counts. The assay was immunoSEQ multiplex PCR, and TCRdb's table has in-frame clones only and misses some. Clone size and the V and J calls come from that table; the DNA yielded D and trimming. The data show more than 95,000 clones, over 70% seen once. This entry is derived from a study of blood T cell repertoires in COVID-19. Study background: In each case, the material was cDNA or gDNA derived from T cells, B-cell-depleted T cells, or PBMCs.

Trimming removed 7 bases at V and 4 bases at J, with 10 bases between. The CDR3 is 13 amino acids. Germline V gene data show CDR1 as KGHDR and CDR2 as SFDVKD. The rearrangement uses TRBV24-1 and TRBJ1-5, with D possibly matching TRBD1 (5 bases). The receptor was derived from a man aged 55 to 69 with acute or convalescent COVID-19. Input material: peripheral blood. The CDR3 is CATSPGGNQPQHF. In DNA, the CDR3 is TGTGCCACCAGCCCTGGGGGGAATCAGCCCCAGCATTTT.